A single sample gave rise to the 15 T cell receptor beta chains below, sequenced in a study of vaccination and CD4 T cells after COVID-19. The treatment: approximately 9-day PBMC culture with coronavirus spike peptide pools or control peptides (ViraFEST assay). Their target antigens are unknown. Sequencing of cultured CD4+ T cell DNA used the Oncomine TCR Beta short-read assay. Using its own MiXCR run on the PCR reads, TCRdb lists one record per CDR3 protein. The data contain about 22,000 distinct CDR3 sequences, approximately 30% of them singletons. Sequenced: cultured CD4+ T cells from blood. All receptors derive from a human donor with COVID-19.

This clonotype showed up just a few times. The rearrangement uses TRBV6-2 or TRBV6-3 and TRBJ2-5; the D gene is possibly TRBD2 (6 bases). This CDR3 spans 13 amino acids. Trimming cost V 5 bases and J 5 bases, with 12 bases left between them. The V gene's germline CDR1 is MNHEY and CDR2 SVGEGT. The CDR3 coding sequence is TGTGCCAGCAGTCAGGCGGGGCGGGAGACCCAGTACTTC. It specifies CASSQAGRETQYF.

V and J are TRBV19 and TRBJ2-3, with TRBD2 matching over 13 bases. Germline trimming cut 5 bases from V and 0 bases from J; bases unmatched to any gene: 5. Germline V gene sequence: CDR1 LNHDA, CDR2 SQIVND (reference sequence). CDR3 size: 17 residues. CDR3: CASSSGTSGVSTDTQYF. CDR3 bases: TGTGCCAGTAGTTCAGGGACTAGCGGGGTTAGCACAGATACGCAGTATTTT.

CDR3 bases: TGCAGTGCGACGGGACCAGGGCCCGAGACCCAGTACTTC. Its translation: CSATGPGPETQYF. The chain couples TRBV20-1 to TRBJ2-5; D assignment may be TRBD1 or TRBD2 (5 bases each). Germline V gives CDR1 DFQATT, CDR2 SNEGSKA (reference sequence). V lost 6 bases and J lost 5, with 16 bases in between. This CDR3 spans 13 amino acids.

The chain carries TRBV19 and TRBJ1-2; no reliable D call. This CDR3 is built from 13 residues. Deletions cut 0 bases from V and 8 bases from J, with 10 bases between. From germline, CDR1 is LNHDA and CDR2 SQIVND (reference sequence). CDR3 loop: CASSIDPRVGYTF. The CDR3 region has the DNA TGTGCCAGTAGTATAGACCCCCGGGTAGGCTACACCTTC.

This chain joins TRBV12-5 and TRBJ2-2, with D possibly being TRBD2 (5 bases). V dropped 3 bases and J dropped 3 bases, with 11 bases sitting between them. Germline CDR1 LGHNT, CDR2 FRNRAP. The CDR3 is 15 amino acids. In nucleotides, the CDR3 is TGTGCTAGTGGTTTAACGGGATCCTACACCGGGGAGCTGTTTTTT. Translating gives CASGLTGSYTGELFF.

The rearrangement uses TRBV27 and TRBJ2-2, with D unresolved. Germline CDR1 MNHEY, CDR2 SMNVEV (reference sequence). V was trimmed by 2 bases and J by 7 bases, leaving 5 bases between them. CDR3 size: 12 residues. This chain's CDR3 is CASSLARGELFF. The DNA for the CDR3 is TGTGCCAGCAGTTTAGCCCGCGGGGAGCTGTTTTTT.

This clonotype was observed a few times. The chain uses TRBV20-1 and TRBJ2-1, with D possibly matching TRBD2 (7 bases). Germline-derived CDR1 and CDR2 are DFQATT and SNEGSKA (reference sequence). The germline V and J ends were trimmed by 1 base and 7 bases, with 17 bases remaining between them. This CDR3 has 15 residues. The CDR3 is CSARGWGGGRNEQFF. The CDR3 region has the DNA TGCAGTGCTAGAGGTTGGGGGGGGGGCCGAAATGAGCAGTTCTTC.

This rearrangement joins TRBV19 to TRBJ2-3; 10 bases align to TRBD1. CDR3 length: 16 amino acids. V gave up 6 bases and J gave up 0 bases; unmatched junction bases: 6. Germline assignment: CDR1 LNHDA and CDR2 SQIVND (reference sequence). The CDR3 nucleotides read TGTGCCAGTAGACCAGACAGGGGGCAAAGCACAGATACGCAGTATTTT. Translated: CASRPDRGQSTDTQYF.

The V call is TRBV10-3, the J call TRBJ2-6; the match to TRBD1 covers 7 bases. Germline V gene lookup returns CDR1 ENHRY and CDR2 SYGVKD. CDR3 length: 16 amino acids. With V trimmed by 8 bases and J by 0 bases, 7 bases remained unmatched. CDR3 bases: TGTGCCATCGTCGGGACAGCCGTCTCTGGGGCCAACGTCCTGACTTTC. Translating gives CAIVGTAVSGANVLTF.

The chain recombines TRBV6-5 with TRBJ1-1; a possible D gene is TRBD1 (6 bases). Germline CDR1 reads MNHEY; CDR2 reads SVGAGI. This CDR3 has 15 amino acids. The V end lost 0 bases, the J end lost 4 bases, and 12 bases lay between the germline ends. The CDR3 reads CASSYSTQGFTEAFF. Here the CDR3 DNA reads TGTGCCAGCAGTTACTCGACACAGGGTTTCACTGAAGCTTTCTTT.

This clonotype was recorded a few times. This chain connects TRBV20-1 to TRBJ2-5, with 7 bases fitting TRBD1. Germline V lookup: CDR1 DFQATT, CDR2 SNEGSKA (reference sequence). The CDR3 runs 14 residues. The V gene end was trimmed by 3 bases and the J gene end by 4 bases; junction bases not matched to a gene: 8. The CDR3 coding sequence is TGCAGTGCTAGGGCCCAGACAGGGCGAGAGACCCAGTACTTC. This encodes CSARAQTGRETQYF.

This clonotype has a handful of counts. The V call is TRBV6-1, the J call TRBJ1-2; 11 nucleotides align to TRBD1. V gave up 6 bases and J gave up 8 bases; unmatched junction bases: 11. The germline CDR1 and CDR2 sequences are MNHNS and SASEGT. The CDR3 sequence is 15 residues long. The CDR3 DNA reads TGTGCCAGCAGACGACGGACAGGGGGCGCGGAGGGCTACACCTTC. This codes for CASRRRTGGAEGYTF.

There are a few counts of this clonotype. In DNA, the CDR3 is TGCGCCAGCAGCCAAGGGGGGGCCGCCTTCTCCTACGAGCAGTACTTC. It codes for CASSQGGAAFSYEQYF. The chain is built from TRBV4-1 and TRBJ2-7, with D possibly being TRBD1 or TRBD2 (6 bases each). Trimming removed 1 base from V and 0 bases from J, with 13 bases in between. This CDR3 contains 16 residues. Germline values: CDR1 MGHRA, CDR2 YSYEKL.

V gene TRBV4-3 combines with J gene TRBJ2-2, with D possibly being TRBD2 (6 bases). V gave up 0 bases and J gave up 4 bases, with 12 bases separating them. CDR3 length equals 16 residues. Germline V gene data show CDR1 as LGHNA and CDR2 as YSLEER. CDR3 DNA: TGCGCCAGCAGCCAAGATCTCATGGGGGGCACCGGGGAGCTGTTTTTT. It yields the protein CASSQDLMGGTGELFF.

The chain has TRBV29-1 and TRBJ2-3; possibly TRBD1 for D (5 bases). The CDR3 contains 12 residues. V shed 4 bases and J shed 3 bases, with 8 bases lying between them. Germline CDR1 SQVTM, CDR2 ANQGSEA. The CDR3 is CSVAGSTDTQYF. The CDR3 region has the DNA TGCAGCGTTGCAGGGTCGACAGATACGCAGTATTTT.